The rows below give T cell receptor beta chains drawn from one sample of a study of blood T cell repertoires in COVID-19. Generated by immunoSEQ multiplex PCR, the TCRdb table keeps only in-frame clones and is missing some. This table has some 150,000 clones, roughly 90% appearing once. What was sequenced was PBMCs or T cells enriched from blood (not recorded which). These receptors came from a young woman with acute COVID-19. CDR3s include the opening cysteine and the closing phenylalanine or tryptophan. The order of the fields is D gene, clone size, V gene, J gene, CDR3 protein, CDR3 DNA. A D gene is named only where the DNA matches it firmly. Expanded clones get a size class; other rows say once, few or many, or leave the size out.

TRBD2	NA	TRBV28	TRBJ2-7	CASSFRGLAGHYEQYF	TGTGCCAGCAGTTTTAGGGGACTAGCGGGACACTACGAGCAGTACTTC
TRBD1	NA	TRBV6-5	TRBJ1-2	CASRRQGPNYGYTF	TGTGCCAGCAGGAGACAGGGGCCTAACTATGGCTACACCTTC
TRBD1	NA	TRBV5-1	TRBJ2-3	CASSDGQGSPDTQYF	TGCGCCAGCAGCGACGGACAGGGGTCCCCAGATACGCAGTATTTT
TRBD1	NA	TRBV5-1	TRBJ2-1	CASSLGQGDNEQFF	TGCGCCAGCAGCTTGGGTCAGGGGGACAATGAGCAGTTCTTC
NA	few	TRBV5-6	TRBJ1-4	CASSNRGSNEKLFF	TGTGCCAGCAGCAACCGGGGGTCTAATGAAAAACTGTTTTTT
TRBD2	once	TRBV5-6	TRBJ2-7	CASSLLAGVSYEQYF	TGTGCCAGCAGCCTCCTAGCGGGCGTCTCCTACGAGCAGTACTTC
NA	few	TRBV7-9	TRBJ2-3	CAIPRKINRAIWADTQYF	TGTGCCATCCCCCGGAAAATCAACAGGGCGATTTGGGCAGATACGCAGTATTTT
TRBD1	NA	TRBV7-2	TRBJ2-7	CASSPGPPGTGYEQYF	TGTGCCAGCAGCCCAGGACCGCCCGGGACAGGGTACGAGCAGTACTTC
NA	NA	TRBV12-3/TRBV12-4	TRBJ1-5	CASTGSNQPQHF	TGTGCCAGCACGGGTAGCAATCAGCCCCAGCATTTT
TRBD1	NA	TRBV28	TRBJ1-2	CASSPVRGQERNYGYTF	TGTGCCAGCAGTCCAGTTCGGGGACAGGAACGAAACTATGGCTACACCTTC
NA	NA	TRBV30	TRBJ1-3	CARGYSGNTIYF	TGTGCCCGGGGGTACTCTGGAAACACCATATATTTT
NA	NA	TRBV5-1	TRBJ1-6	CASSLYSGNLNSPLHF	TGCGCCAGCAGCTTGTATTCAGGGAATTTGAATTCACCCCTCCACTTT
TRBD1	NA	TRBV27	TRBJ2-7	CASSQRTGSSYEQYF	TGTGCCAGCAGTCAGAGGACAGGGAGCTCCTACGAGCAGTACTTC
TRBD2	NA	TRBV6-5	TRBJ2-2	CASSWTSVTGELFF	TGTGCCAGCAGTTGGACTAGCGTCACCGGGGAGCTGTTTTTT